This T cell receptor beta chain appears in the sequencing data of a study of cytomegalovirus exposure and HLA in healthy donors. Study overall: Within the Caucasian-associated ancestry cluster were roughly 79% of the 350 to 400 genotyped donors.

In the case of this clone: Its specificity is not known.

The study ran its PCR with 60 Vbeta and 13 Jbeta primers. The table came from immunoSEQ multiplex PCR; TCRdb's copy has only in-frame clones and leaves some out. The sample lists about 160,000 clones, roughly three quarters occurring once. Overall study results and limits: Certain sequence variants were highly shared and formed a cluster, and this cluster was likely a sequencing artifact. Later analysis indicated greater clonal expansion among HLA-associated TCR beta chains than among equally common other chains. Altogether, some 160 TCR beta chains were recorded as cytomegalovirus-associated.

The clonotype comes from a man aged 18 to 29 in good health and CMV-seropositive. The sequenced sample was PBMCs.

The CDR3 loop is CASSLVAGATNTEAFF. For the CDR3, the DNA is TGTGCCAGCAGCTTAGTGGCAGGGGCTACTAACACTGAAGCTTTCTTT. J is TRBJ1-1 and V is TRBV7-9; tentatively, D is TRBD1 (6 bases). The V end was cut by 1 base, the J end by 2 bases, with 14 bases between. The CDR3 has 16 residues. Germline CDR1 reads SEHNR; CDR2 reads FQNEAQ (reference sequence).